This TCR beta chain was identified during a study of T-cell reconstitution after alpha-beta-depleted transplantation in children (dated by TCRdb to 2016 to 2018). Some background on the complete study: T-cell immune reconstitution after TCRalphabeta/CD19-depleted allogeneic hematopoietic cell transplantation in children was quantitatively tracked in the study by means of TCR repertoire profiling. What the authors observed across the whole study: The apparently early recovery of alphabetaT-cell counts about two months after transplant reportedly depended on only several hundred rapidly expanded clones that came from non-depleted graft cells. In some patients, the high TCRbeta diversity seen at day 60 was put down to recipient T cells and intrathymic progenitors that had survived conditioning. Over subsequent months, a decline in hyperexpanded clone frequencies was noted, and after one year, T-cell counts and TCRbeta diversity were mostly ascribed to newly produced T cells.

Concerning this clonotype: Its antigen remains unidentified. The sample holds no much larger clone one base away, and base qualities are not on file.

Reading from cysteine to phenylalanine, the CDR3 counts 17 amino acids. The kept DNA is CDR3 alone, 51 bases in frame from the first base. Compared with germline, V lacks 0 bases and J lacks 3 bases; bases without a gene match: 10. Per the germline V gene, SGHRS is the CDR1 and YFSETQ is the CDR2. Receptor amplification or capture employed PCR. The sequencer was an Illumina HiSeq 2500. Molecular barcoding was employed in the preparation of TCR libraries, with unique molecular identifiers being used to normalize TCRbeta repertoire quantification. TCRdb trimmed the raw reads at Q25, called clones with MiXCR and kept productive beta chains. Identical CDR3 proteins give one entry, which carries the most common genes and DNA. The table for this sample lists a few hundred thousand distinct CDR3 sequences; under 15% of them were counted only once. Over 2% of the sample is in the top ten clones. Interpreted using the paper, the treatment or condition label stands for: allogeneic hematopoietic cell transplantation with graft depleted of TCRalphabeta T cells and CD19 B cells. The children who served as transplant recipients had been given grafts of TCRalphabeta/CD19-depleted allogeneic hematopoietic cells.

The source material was PBMCs, mostly from graft donor cells, sampled 360 days after TCRalphabeta/CD19-depleted stem cell transplant. This TCR came from a male patient younger than 18 who had a stem cell transplant for acute myeloid leukemia, so the T cells may come from the graft donor. The rearranged chain carries TRBV5-1 and TRBJ2-5, with 8 central nucleotides matching TRBD2. The CDR3 reads as follows: CASSLAGASGPEETQYF. In nucleotide form, the sequence is TGCGCCAGCAGCTTGGCCGGGGCTAGCGGGCCTGAAGAGACCCAGTACTTC.